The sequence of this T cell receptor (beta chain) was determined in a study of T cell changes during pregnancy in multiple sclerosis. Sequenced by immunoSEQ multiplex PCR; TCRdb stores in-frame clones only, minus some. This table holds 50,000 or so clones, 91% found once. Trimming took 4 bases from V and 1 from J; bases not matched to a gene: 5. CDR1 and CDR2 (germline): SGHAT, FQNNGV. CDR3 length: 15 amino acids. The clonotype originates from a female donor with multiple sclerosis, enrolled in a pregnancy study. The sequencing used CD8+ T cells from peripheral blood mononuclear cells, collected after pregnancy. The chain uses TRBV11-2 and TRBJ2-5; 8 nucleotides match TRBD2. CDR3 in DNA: TGTGCCAGCAGCTCTACTAGCGGTTCCCAAGAGACCCAGTACTTC. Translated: CASSSTSGSQETQYF.